This entry lists 17 T cell receptor beta chains sequenced from one sample in a study of blood T cell repertoires in COVID-19. TCRdb's table, derived via immunoSEQ multiplex PCR, lists solely in-frame clones and lacks some. In the table there are about 59,000 clones, 70% to 85% of which are singletons. The specimen sequenced was peripheral blood. These receptor sequences come from a man aged 60 to 69 with acute or convalescent COVID-19.

This chain joins TRBV3-1 (or the pseudogene TRBV3-2) and TRBJ1-4, with D perhaps matching TRBD1 (5 bases). CDR1 and CDR2 (germline): LGHDT, YNNKEL (reference sequence). The V end lost 0 bases, the J end lost 8 bases, and 16 bases lay between the germline ends. The CDR3 runs to 16 residues. The CDR3 is CASSQDLNGAEEKLFF. CDR3 DNA: TGTGCCAGCAGCCAAGATCTTAATGGGGCCGAAGAAAAACTGTTTTTT.

This clone was counted once. The genes are TRBV7-2 and TRBJ2-5, with D uncertain. The V gene lost 3 bases and the J gene lost 5 bases, with 7 bases spanning the gap. CDR1 is SGHTA and CDR2 is FQGNSA in the germline V gene. This CDR3 contains 12 residues. CDR3 bases: TGTGCCAGCAGCTTCTTCCCTGAGACCCAGTACTTC. Its protein product is CASSFFPETQYF.

This clone has more than one count but fewer than ten. The chain uses TRBV6-5 and TRBJ2-3; maybe TRBD1 (6 bases). CDR3 length: 14 residues. In germline, CDR1 is MNHEY, CDR2 SVGAGI. Trimming took 4 bases from V and 2 from J, leaving 10 bases between them. CDR3 in amino acids: CASSLDRSTDTQYF. The CDR3 nucleotides read TGTGCCAGCAGTTTAGACAGGTCCACAGATACGCAGTATTTT.

The rearrangement uses TRBV28 and TRBJ1-2; TRBD1 matches at 8 bases. The CDR3 has 14 amino acids. Trimming at V came to 1 base and at J to 6 bases, leaving 4 bases not matched to a gene. Germline assignment: CDR1 MDHEN and CDR2 SYDVKM. CDR3 amino acids: CASSLFVTGDGYTF. CDR3 in DNA: TGTGCCAGCAGTTTATTCGTGACAGGGGATGGCTACACCTTC.

This chain uses TRBV19 with TRBJ1-2, with TRBD1 identical over 7 bases. V was clipped by 4 bases and J by 8 bases; unmatched bases: 10. This CDR3 has 14 amino acids. The V gene's germline CDR1 is LNHDA and CDR2 SQIVND (reference sequence). The CDR3 bases are TGTGCCAGTAGTAGCGGGACAGCCCCCAGAGGCTACACCTTC. Residues: CASSSGTAPRGYTF.

V usage is TRBV5-1 and J usage is TRBJ2-2; possibly TRBD1 for D (5 bases). CDR3 length: 14 amino acids. Trimming removed 5 bases from V and 5 bases from J, with 13 bases in between. Germline V gene lookup returns CDR1 SGHRS and CDR2 YFSETQ. Here the CDR3 DNA reads TGCGCCAGCAGGGCCCCAGGGTCAACCGGGGAGCTGTTTTTT. Encoded protein: CASRAPGSTGELFF. Filled out from reference TRBV5-1 and TRBJ2-2, the complete variable domain reads KAGVTQTPRYLIKTRGQQVTLSCSPISGHRSVSWYQQTPGQGLQFLFEYFSETQRNKGNFPGRFSGRQFSNSRSEMNVSTLELGDSALYLCASRAPGSTGELFFGEGSRLTVL.

The chain uses TRBV28 and TRBJ1-2; 8 nucleotides agree with TRBD1. The length of the CDR3 is 14 residues. V shed 3 bases, J shed 7 bases, and the junction held 7 bases outside the gene matches. Germline-derived CDR1 and CDR2 are MDHEN and SYDVKM. CDR3 DNA: TGTGCCAGCAGTTTTTTAGGACAGGGAACTGGCTACACCTTC. This gives the protein CASSFLGQGTGYTF.

The J gene is TRBJ2-6, the V gene TRBV10-3, with a possible D match to TRBD2 (6 bases). CDR3 length equals 17 residues. In germline, CDR1 is ENHRY, CDR2 SYGVKD. Trimming left V 4 bases short and J 1 base short, with 14 bases between. The CDR3 region has the DNA TGTGCCATCAGTGGGACTGGGGGGAAATCTGGGGCCAACGTCCTGACTTTC. Translated, it gives CAISGTGGKSGANVLTF.

The chain joins TRBV7-2 to TRBJ1-2; possibly TRBD1 for D (6 bases). CDR3 length: 13 residues. Germline V CDR1 and CDR2: SGHTA, FQGNSA. V was trimmed by 2 bases and J by 4 bases, leaving 8 bases between them. The CDR3, as DNA: TGTGCCAGCAGCTTAATGGACAGCTATGGCTACACCTTC. Residues: CASSLMDSYGYTF. Complete variable domain (other parts from reference TRBV7-2 and TRBJ1-2): GAGVSQSPSNKVTEKGKDVELRCDPISGHTALYWYRQSLGQGLEFLIYFQGNSAPDKSGLPSDRFSAERTGGSVSTLTIQRTQQEDSAVYLCASSLMDSYGYTFGSGTRLTVV.

The chain couples TRBV19 to TRBJ2-3, with TRBD2 matching over 7 bases. Looked up from germline, CDR1 is LNHDA and CDR2 is SQIVND (reference sequence). Germline trimming cut 8 bases from V and 1 base from J; bases unmatched to any gene: 9. The CDR3 sequence is 15 residues long. The CDR3 DNA reads TGTGCCAGTCGAATGAGGGAGGGCGGCACAGATACGCAGTATTTT. Translation gives CASRMREGGTDTQYF. The full variable domain, its missing parts supplied by reference TRBV19 and TRBJ2-3, is DGGITQSPKYLFRKEGQNVTLSCEQNLNHDAMYWYRQDPGQGLRLIYYSQIVNDFQKGDIAEGYSVSREKKESFPLTVTSAQKNPTAFYLCASRMREGGTDTQYFGPGTRLTVL.

The genes are TRBV9 and TRBJ2-1; 14 nucleotides match TRBD2. The CDR3 is 17 residues long. The germline gives CDR1 SGDLS, CDR2 YYNGEE. V lost 4 bases, J lost 9 bases, and 12 bases stayed unmatched. Here the CDR3 reads CASSNHRTSGRSGEQFF. CDR3 in DNA: TGTGCCAGCAGCAACCACAGGACTAGCGGGAGGTCTGGTGAGCAGTTCTTC.

The V gene is TRBV28, the J gene TRBJ2-6, with 7 positions matching TRBD1. Unmatched junction bases numbered 5, after V lost 5 bases and J lost 4 bases. The CDR3 is made up of 15 amino acids. From germline, CDR1 is MDHEN and CDR2 SYDVKM. The CDR3 region is CASSTGATGANVLTF. The CDR3 DNA sequence: TGTGCCAGCAGTACAGGGGCCACCGGGGCCAACGTCCTGACTTTC. The whole variable domain, remainder taken from reference TRBV28 and TRBJ2-6, is DVKVTQSSRYLVKRTGEKVFLECVQDMDHENMFWYRQDPGLGLRLIYFSYDVKMKEKGDIPEGYSVSREKKERFSLILESASTNQTSMYLCASSTGATGANVLTFGAGSRLTVL.

The V call is TRBV5-5, the J call TRBJ2-7, with 14 bases lining up with TRBD2. The CDR3 totals 16 residues. CDR1 is SGHKS, CDR2 YYEKEE, per germline (reference sequence). J gave up 5 bases and V 3 bases, and 7 bases lay outside the gene matches. The CDR3 loop reads CASSYTPGLAGDEQYF. The CDR3 region has the DNA TGTGCCAGCAGCTATACCCCGGGACTAGCGGGAGACGAGCAGTACTTC.

The chain couples TRBV7-9 to TRBJ2-7; 8 bases fit TRBD1. Per the germline V gene, CDR1 is SEHNR and CDR2 is FQNEAQ (reference sequence). The CDR3 loop spans 14 amino acids. With 1 base clipped from V and 5 bases from J, the junction kept 4 bases outside the gene matches. CDR3 in DNA: TGTGCCAGCAGCTTAGGGTCAGGGGGCCACGAGCAGTACTTC. Translating it yields CASSLGSGGHEQYF.

This clone is a singleton in its sample. The J gene is TRBJ2-5, the V gene TRBV11-1; possibly TRBD1 for D (5 bases). V lost 4 bases and J lost 1, with 13 bases in between. Germline CDR1 SGHAT, CDR2 FQDESV (reference sequence). The length of the CDR3 is 15 residues. The CDR3 spells CASSYSRVGQETQYF. The CDR3 nucleotides are TGTGCCAGCAGCTACTCCAGGGTTGGCCAAGAGACCCAGTACTTC.

The V call is TRBV5-1, the J call TRBJ2-1; 8 bases are shared with TRBD1. Trimming at V came to 0 bases and at J to 4 bases, leaving 3 bases not matched to a gene. This CDR3 region has 15 residues. Germline V gives CDR1 SGHRS, CDR2 YFSETQ. The CDR3 region is CASSLEGQDYNEQFF. CDR3 coding DNA: TGCGCCAGCAGCTTGGAGGGACAGGATTACAATGAGCAGTTCTTC.

The CDR3 loop is CATSRTGGSYEQYF. Written as DNA, the CDR3 is TGTGCCACCAGTCGGACAGGGGGCTCCTACGAGCAGTACTTC. The rearrangement links TRBV24-1 to TRBJ2-7, with 10 bases that match TRBD1. CDR3 length: 14 amino acids. The germline CDR1 and CDR2 sequences are KGHDR and SFDVKD. After removal of 6 bases from V and 0 bases from J, the junction contained 1 base not matched to a gene.